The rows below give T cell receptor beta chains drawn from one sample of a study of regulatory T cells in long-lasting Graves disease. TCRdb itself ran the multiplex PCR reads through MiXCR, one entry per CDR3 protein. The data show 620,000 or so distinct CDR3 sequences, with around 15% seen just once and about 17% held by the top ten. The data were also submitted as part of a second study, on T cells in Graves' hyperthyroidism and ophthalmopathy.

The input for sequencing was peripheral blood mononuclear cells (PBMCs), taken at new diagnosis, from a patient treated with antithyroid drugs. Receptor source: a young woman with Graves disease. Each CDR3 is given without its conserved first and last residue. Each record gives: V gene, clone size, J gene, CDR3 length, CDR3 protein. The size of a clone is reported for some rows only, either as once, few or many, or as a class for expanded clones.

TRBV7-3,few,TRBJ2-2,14,ASSSGLAGVGGELF
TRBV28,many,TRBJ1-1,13,ASTPSKALRTEAF
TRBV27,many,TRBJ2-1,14,ASSRTGQGYLNEQF
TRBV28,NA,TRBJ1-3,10,ASSIMGNTIY
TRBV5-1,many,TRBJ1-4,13,ASSHDRDGSEKLF
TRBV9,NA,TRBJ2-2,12,ASSVGHPTGELF
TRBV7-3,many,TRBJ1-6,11,ATTTGPGSPLH
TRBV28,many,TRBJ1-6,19,ASRATTPGQGSTPYNSPLH
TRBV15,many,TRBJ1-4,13,ATSRDPATNEKLF
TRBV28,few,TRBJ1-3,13,ASSPRWGPGNTIY
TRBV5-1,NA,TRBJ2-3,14,ASSLTLAGETDTQY
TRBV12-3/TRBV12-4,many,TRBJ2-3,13,ASSLTSGRTDTQY
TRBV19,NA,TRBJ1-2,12,ASSKQGRNYGYT
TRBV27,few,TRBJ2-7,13,ASNPIASGEYEQY
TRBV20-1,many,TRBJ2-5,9,SAGSRETQY
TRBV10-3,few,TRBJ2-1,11,AIRDRARNEQF
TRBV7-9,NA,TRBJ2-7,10,ASSLGPFEQY
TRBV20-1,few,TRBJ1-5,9,SARASGSQH
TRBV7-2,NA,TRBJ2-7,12,ASSSRTVSYEQY
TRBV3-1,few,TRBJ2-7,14,ASSQIHGTGNHEQY
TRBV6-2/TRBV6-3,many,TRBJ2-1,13,ASRRNRGSNNEQF
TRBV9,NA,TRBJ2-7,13,ASSPRATSQYEQY